The rows below give T cell receptor beta chains drawn from one sample of a study of sequential checkpoint blockade in melanoma. The protocol was immunoSEQ multiplex PCR, while the TCRdb copy is restricted to in-frame clones and leaves out a portion. The table has some 10,000 clones, roughly four fifths seen once. Material: CD8+ T cells sorted from blood (inferred from file names), obtained from a patient given nivolumab and ipilimumab in sequence. These receptors were collected from a human donor with melanoma. Each CDR3 is given with its conserved first and last residue. A D gene is named only where the DNA matches it firmly. Expanded clones get a size class; other rows say once, few or many, or leave the size out.

J | V | size | D | DNA | CDR3
TRBJ2-1 | TRBV2 | NA | NA | TGTGCCAGCAGTAGGACAGAGCTGGGGAGCTCCTACAATGAGCAGTTCTTC | CASSRTELGSSYNEQFF
TRBJ1-3 | TRBV25-1 | NA | TRBD1 | TGTGCCAGCAGCCTACAGGGGGTGAACACCATATATTTT | CASSLQGVNTIYF
TRBJ2-1 | TRBV19 | NA | TRBD2 | TGTGCCAGTAGTATTCCGAGCGGGAGGGTGAATGAGCAGTTCTTC | CASSIPSGRVNEQFF
TRBJ2-3 | TRBV19 | NA | TRBD2 | TGTGCCAGTAGTATAGATAGCGGGAGGCCGGATACGCAGTATTTT | CASSIDSGRPDTQYF
TRBJ2-7 | TRBV28 | few | NA | TGTGCCAGCAGTACAGGTCTTTCCTACGAGCAGTACTTC | CASSTGLSYEQYF
TRBJ2-7 | TRBV6-5 | NA | TRBD1 | TGTGCCAGCTATCAGGGGGCGGAGCAGTACTTC | CASYQGAEQYF
TRBJ2-7 | TRBV15 | NA | TRBD2 | TGTGCCACCAGCAGACTGACAGAGCGGGAGGGCGGGTCCTACGAGCAGTACTTC | CATSRLTEREGGSYEQYF
TRBJ2-1 | TRBV10-3 | NA | TRBD1 | TGTGCCATCAGTGAGTCGAGGGACAGGGTCTACAATGAGCAGTTCTTC | CAISESRDRVYNEQFF
TRBJ1-1 | TRBV27 | once | TRBD1 | TGTGCCAGCAGCCTCGGGACAGGGAGGACTGAAGCTTTCTTT | CASSLGTGRTEAFF
TRBJ2-3 | TRBV28 | NA | TRBD1 | TGTGCCAGCACCGACAGGGTTTCAGATACGCAGTATTTT | CASTDRVSDTQYF
TRBJ2-3 | TRBV2 | NA | TRBD2 | TGTGCCAGCATCCCCGGCCTAGCGGGAGTTGTCAGCACAGATACGCAGTATTTT | CASIPGLAGVVSTDTQYF